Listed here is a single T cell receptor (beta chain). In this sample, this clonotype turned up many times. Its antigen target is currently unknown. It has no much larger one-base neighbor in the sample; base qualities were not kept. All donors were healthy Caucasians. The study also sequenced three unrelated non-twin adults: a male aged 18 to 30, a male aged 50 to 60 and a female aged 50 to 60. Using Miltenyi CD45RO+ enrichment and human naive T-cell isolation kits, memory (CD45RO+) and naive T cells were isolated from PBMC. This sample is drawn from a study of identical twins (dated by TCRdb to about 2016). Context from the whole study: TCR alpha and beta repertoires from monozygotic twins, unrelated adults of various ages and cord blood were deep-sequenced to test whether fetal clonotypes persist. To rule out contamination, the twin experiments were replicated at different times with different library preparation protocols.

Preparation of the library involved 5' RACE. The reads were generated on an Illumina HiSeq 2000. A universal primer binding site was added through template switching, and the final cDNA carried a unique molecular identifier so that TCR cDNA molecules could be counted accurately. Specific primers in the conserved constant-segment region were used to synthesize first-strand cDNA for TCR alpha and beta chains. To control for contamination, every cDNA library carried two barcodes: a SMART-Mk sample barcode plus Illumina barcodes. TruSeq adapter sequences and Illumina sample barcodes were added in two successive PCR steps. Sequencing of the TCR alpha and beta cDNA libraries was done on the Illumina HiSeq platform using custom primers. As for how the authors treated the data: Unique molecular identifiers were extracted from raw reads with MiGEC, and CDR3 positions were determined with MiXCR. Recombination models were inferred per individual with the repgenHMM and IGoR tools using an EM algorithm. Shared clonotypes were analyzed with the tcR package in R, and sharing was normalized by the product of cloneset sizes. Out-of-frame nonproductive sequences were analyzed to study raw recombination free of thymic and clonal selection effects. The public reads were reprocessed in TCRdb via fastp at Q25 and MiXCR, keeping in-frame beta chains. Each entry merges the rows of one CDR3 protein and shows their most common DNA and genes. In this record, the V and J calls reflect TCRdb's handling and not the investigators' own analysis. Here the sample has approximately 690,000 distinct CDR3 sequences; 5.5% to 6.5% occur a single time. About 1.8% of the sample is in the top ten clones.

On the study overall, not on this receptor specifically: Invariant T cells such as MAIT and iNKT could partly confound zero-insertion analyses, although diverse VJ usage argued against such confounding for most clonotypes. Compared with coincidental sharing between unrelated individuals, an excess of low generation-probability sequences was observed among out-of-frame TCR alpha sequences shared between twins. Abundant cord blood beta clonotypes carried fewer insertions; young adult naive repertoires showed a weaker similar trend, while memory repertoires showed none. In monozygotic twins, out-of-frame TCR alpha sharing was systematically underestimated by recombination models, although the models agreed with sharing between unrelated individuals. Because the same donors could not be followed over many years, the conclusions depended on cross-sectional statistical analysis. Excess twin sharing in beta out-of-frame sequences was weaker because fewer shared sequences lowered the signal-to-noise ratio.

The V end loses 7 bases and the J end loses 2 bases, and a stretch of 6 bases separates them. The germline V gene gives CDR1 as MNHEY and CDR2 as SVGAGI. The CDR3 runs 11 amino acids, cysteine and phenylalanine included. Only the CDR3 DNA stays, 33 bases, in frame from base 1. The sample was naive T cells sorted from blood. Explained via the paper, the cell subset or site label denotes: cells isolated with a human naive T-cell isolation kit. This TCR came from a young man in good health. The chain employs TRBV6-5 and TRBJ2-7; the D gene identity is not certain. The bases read TGTGCCAGCACCGATGCCTACGAGCAGTACTTC. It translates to CASTDAYEQYF.